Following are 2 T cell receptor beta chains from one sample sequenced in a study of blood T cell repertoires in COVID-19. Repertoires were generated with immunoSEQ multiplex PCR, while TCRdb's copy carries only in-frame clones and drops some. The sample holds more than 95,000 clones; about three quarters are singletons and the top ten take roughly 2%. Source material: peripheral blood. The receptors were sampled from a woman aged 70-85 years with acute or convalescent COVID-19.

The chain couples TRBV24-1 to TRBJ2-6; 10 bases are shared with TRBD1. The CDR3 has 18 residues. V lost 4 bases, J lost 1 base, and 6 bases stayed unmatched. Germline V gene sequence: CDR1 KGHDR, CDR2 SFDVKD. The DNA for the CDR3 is TGTGCCACCAGTGACGGACAGGGGGACTCTTCTGGGGCCAACGTCCTGACTTTC. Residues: CATSDGQGDSSGANVLTF.

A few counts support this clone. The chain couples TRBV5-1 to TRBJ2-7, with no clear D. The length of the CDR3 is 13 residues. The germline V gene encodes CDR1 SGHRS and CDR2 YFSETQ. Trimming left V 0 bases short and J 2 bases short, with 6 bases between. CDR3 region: CASSLATAYEQYF. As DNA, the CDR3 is TGCGCCAGCAGCTTGGCCACGGCCTACGAGCAGTACTTC. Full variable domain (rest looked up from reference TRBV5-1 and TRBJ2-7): KAGVTQTPRYLIKTRGQQVTLSCSPISGHRSVSWYQQTPGQGLQFLFEYFSETQRNKGNFPGRFSGRQFSNSRSEMNVSTLELGDSALYLCASSLATAYEQYFGPGTRLTVT.